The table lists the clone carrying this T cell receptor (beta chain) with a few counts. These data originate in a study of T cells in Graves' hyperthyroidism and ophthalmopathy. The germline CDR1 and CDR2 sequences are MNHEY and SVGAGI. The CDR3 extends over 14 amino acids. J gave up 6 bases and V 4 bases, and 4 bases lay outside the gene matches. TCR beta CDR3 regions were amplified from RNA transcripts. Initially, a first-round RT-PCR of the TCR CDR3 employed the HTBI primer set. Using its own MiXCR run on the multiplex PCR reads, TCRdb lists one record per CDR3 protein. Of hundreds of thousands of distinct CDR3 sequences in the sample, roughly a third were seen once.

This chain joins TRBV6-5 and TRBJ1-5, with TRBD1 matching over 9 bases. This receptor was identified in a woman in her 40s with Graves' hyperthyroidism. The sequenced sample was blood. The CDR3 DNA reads TGTGCCAGCAGTTTTACAGGGGGCGTTCAGCCCCAGCATTTT. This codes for CASSFTGGVQPQHF.